The rows below give T cell receptor beta chains drawn from one sample of a study of blood T cell repertoires in COVID-19. This table comes from immunoSEQ multiplex PCR, and its TCRdb copy is limited to in-frame clones, with some not included. This table holds approximately 230,000 clones, about 83% found once. Source material: peripheral blood. Source of these receptors: an elderly man with acute or convalescent COVID-19. The conserved cysteine and the conserved F or W are not part of the CDR3 here. D genes are given only for firm matches.

TRBV28	TRBJ1-2	-	11	ASTRTASYGYT
TRBV5-5	TRBJ2-7	TRBD1	13	ASSGRTGDPGEQY
TRBV6-4	TRBJ2-3	-	13	ASSPSSISTDTQY
TRBV28	TRBJ1-4	-	13	ASRAFVGPNEKLF
TRBV15	TRBJ2-5	TRBD1	14	ATSREGQGAQETQY
TRBV10-1	TRBJ1-2	-	10	ASSNGGYGYT
TRBV30	TRBJ1-2	-	12	AWALDAGNYGYT
TRBV5-1	TRBJ2-1	-	13	ASSLATTPYNEQF
TRBV14	TRBJ1-4	-	13	ASSQDIKPNEKLF
TRBV6-6	TRBJ2-3	TRBD1	14	ASSKPGTGGTDTQY
TRBV19	TRBJ1-1	-	13	ASTMASGMNTEAF
TRBV12-3/TRBV12-4	TRBJ2-7	-	11	ASSSRAVYEQY
TRBV5-1	TRBJ2-5	TRBD1	14	ASSESPQGGGETQY
TRBV19	TRBJ2-7	TRBD2	12	ASSKTSGSYEQY
TRBV19	TRBJ1-5	-	13	ASIPSGGRSQPQH
TRBV7-2	TRBJ1-1	-	12	ASSLIPGKTEAF
TRBV24-1	TRBJ2-3	TRBD1	14	ATSDSTRTGSDTQY
TRBV3-1/TRBV3-2	TRBJ1-1	TRBD1	13	ASSLTGGAVGEAF
TRBV2	TRBJ1-6	TRBD1	13	ASTAGTDYNSPLH
TRBV9	TRBJ2-1	-	13	ASSVEGDPYNEQF
TRBV5-8	TRBJ1-4	TRBD1	12	ASSLGQGGEKLF
TRBV28	TRBJ1-2	-	14	ASSSGTPLSNYGYT
TRBV5-1	TRBJ2-1	TRBD2	16	ASSLSLAGAPPYNEQF
TRBV27	TRBJ2-5	-	12	ASSLTDQAGTQY
TRBV6-5	TRBJ1-2	TRBD1	13	ASSYSPRTGYGYT
TRBV9	TRBJ2-5	TRBD1	14	ASSAGQGGRGETQY
TRBV5-1	TRBJ2-2	-	10	ASSQFTGELF
TRBV3-1/TRBV3-2	TRBJ1-2	-	12	ASSQDWLNYGYT
TRBV28	TRBJ1-6	TRBD1	13	ASSSSTGAGSPLH
TRBV3-1/TRBV3-2	TRBJ2-7	-	12	ASSPRQTVYEQY
TRBV28	TRBJ2-2	TRBD2	16	ASSPIFSRGGNTGELF
TRBV27	TRBJ2-7	TRBD2	13	ASKPRLAPTYEQY
TRBV11-2	TRBJ1-6	-	10	ASSYYNSPLH
TRBV18	TRBJ1-1	-	12	ASSPRQGNTEAF
TRBV7-9	TRBJ2-7	-	14	ASRPAPGRVSNEQY
TRBV6-1	TRBJ1-2	-	14	ASSEYLGAIDYGYT
TRBV7-6	TRBJ1-5	TRBD1	14	ASSPGPGGGPQPQH
TRBV30	TRBJ1-4	TRBD1	14	AWSLLPGQNQEKLF
TRBV5-1	TRBJ2-1	TRBD2	14	ASSLVSSGGRYEQF
TRBV5-6	TRBJ1-6	TRBD1	13	ASSPSGTVPSPLH
TRBV19	TRBJ2-1	TRBD2	13	ASRPSGTNGNEQF
TRBV18	TRBJ2-5	TRBD1	13	ASSRQGVGGETQY
TRBV19	TRBJ1-5	-	14	ASSIAGGGSNQPQH
TRBV11-2	TRBJ1-6	TRBD1	13	ASSLETGDNSPLH
TRBV27	TRBJ1-2	TRBD1	12	ASSSDRGHSGYT
TRBV6-5	TRBJ1-5	TRBD1	13	ASSYFQGASQPQH
TRBV10-3	TRBJ2-3	-	14	AISEKTVFGADTQY
TRBV3-1/TRBV3-2	TRBJ2-1	TRBD2	12	ASSLAGVPNEQF
TRBV13	TRBJ2-7	TRBD1	13	ASSSGTEYPYEQY
TRBV19	TRBJ2-5	TRBD2	14	ASSPGLAVYQETQY
TRBV6-5	TRBJ2-3	-	12	ASRRLAITDTQY
TRBV18	TRBJ1-5	-	12	ASSGGGGNQPQH
TRBV24-1	TRBJ2-1	-	12	ATSGRPSFREQF
TRBV28	TRBJ2-7	TRBD2	14	ASSPPFAGGTYEQY
TRBV5-5	TRBJ1-3	-	14	ASSLGWGNSGNTIY